This T cell receptor beta chain was profiled in a study of cytomegalovirus exposure and HLA in healthy donors. General observations from the study: Common viral pathogens seemed, in a later analysis, to connect with several of the most significant clusters.

Use of 60 Vbeta and 13 Jbeta primers characterized the PCR. Sequencing was performed with immunoSEQ multiplex PCR; in TCRdb, only in-frame clones are kept and a portion is missing. The sample holds roughly 120,000 clones, 76% seen once. Note on this clone: As yet, its antigen is unknown.

The CDR3 contains 16 residues. J gave up 1 base and V 5 bases, and 6 bases lay outside the gene matches. The V gene's germline CDR1 is LNHDA and CDR2 SQIVND (reference sequence). The TCR sequence derives from a man aged 50 or older in good health and CMV-seronegative. The chain has TRBV19 and TRBJ1-5; 9 bases map to TRBD1. The sequenced material came from PBMCs. The CDR3 protein is CASSPRTGVSNQPQHF. DNA for the CDR3: TGTGCCAGTAGTCCAAGGACAGGGGTGAGCAATCAGCCCCAGCATTTT.